This T cell receptor beta chain is from a study of T-cell reconstitution after alpha-beta-depleted transplantation in children. Unique molecular identifiers featured in how the TCRbeta library was prepared. MiXCR was run by TCRdb on the PCR reads, yielding one entry per CDR3 protein. The profile shows approximately 210,000 distinct CDR3 sequences, 13% to 15% of them singletons. The sample was PBMCs from the stem cell graft donor, taken from the stem cell graft. This TCR derives from a human donor who donated a stem cell graft to a child with acute lymphoblastic leukemia.

CDR3 DNA: TGTGCCTGGAGTACGATGTCTAGCGGGGTTGGAGATACGCAGTATTTT. Its translation is CAWSTMSSGVGDTQYF. The V call is TRBV30, the J call TRBJ2-3; TRBD2 matches 9 bases. Germline V gene data show CDR1 as GTSNPN and CDR2 as SVGIG (reference sequence). The V and J ends lost 2 bases and 5 bases, in that order; junction bases with no gene match: 11. The CDR3 contains 16 residues.